This TCR beta chain appears in the sequencing data of a study of blood T cells in healthy people across ages. In the study overall: When template switching was applied, about one barcoded beta molecule was captured per two T cells.

Whole-study findings and limits: PBMCs were not sorted, which prevented a conclusive comparison of naive versus antigen-experienced cells.

About this clonotype itself: Its cognate antigen is unknown. Germline and junction disagree at one end, which may indicate a read error.

The use of a sample-barcoded 5' primer and a J-beta primer mix characterized a second PCR of roughly 7 to 11 cycles. One entry per CDR3 protein results from TCRdb running MiXCR on the 5' RACE reads. The sample includes some 1,500,000 distinct CDR3 sequences, roughly two fifths of them seen just once. Each individual donor underwent a draw of about 9.1 milliliters of peripheral blood. Each sample yielded at least 6.5 million isolated PBMCs. The TCR comes from a woman under 30 in good health. The sequenced sample was blood.

CDR3 coding DNA: TGTGCCAGCAGTGACCCCTCCTACTACAATGAGCGGTTCTTC. Translating it yields CASSDPSYYNERFF. The V call is TRBV25-1, the J call TRBJ2-1; unclear D gene. The CDR3 is made up of 14 amino acids. Germline CDR1 MGHDK, CDR2 SYGVNS.